Sequencing of this TCR beta chain was carried out in a study of T cell repertoires in cytomegalovirus infection. Findings of the study overall: The response measured ex vivo was dominated by TCR beta clonotypes (HLA-C-restricted and CMV-specific).

Only a few counts were recorded for this clonotype. Its antigen is as yet unknown. TCRdb re-called the reads through MiXCR, storing one row per CDR3 protein. In the table there are some 500,000 distinct CDR3 sequences, around a third of which are singletons. Trimming left V 5 bases short and J 2 bases short, with 13 bases between. Per the germline V gene, CDR1 is DFQATT and CDR2 is SNEGSKA (reference sequence). This CDR3 is built from 14 residues. The chain recombines TRBV20-1 with TRBJ2-1; D remains ambiguous. The input for sequencing was cultured PBMCs, taken from culture after CMV antigen stimulation. This receptor was taken from a human donor in good health (CMV status not recorded). Some clones in this sample may be carry-over from other donors' samples. CDR3 loop: CSAPRPRTYNEQFF. The CDR3 DNA follows: TGCAGTGCTCCCCGGCCGAGGACCTACAATGAGCAGTTCTTC.